Sequencing of this T cell receptor beta chain was carried out in a study of regulatory T cells in long-lasting Graves disease. Described time point: persistent/refractory GD, antithyroid drugs over 5 years with positive TRAb. The TCR library was made from RNA extracted from PBMCs. Library construction for TCR beta used iRepertoire HTBI primers and Arm-PCR of CDR3 regions. TCRdb independently ran MiXCR on the multiplex PCR reads; one entry per CDR3 protein. The sample consists of a few hundred thousand distinct CDR3 sequences, less than 30% of them appearing once. Trimming took 3 bases from V and 2 from J; bases not matched to a gene: 13. CDR3 length: 18 residues. CDR1 MDHEN and CDR2 SYDVKM come from the germline V gene.

The genes are TRBV28 and TRBJ2-3; 8 bases line up with TRBD2. This TCR was recovered from a woman aged 40 to 50 with Graves disease. The specimen comprised peripheral blood mononuclear cells (PBMCs), sampled when the disease was refractory, from a patient treated with antithyroid drugs. DNA of the CDR3: TGTGCCAGCAGTTTCTATGGGGGACTAGGCCCATACACAGATACGCAGTATTTT. Residues: CASSFYGGLGPYTDTQYF.